This T cell receptor (beta chain) was identified during a study of T-cell reconstitution after alpha-beta-depleted transplantation in children. Overall study results and limits: Surviving recipient T cells and thymic progenitors accounted for the high day-60 TCRbeta diversity observed in some patients. T-cell numbers and diversity, one year after transplant, stemmed largely from T cells that were newly produced. Alpha-beta T cells present about two months after transplant were reported to originate from several hundred expanded graft clones.

Library preparation (for TCRbeta) was performed with unique molecular identifiers. Using its own MiXCR run on the PCR reads, TCRdb lists one record per CDR3 protein. The profile shows 150,000 to 200,000 distinct CDR3 sequences, 11% of them singletons. Trimming left V 0 bases short and J 3 bases short, with 7 bases between. The CDR3 length is 13 residues. Germline values: CDR1 SGHRS, CDR2 YFSETQ. At least ten counts were recorded for this clonotype. The antigen is unknown. The sequencing used PBMCs, collected before TCRalphabeta/CD19-depleted stem cell transplant. The sequence was obtained from a boy aged 2-15 years with acute myeloid leukemia, due to receive a stem cell transplant. The chain carries TRBV5-1 and TRBJ2-7; D remains unclear. CDR3 DNA: TGCGCCAGCAGCTTGGATGAGAGCTACGAGCAGTACTTC. It specifies CASSLDESYEQYF. The full variable domain, rest sourced from reference TRBV5-1 and TRBJ2-7, is KAGVTQTPRYLIKTRGQQVTLSCSPISGHRSVSWYQQTPGQGLQFLFEYFSETQRNKGNFPGRFSGRQFSNSRSEMNVSTLELGDSALYLCASSLDESYEQYFGPGTRLTVT.